These 29 T cell receptor beta chains were all obtained from the same sample, sequenced in a study of response to subunit inactivated influenza vaccine. TCRdb passed the RT-PCR reads through MiXCR, listing each CDR3 protein once. The sample has roughly 760,000 distinct CDR3 sequences; 21% are singletons. The sample consisted of PBMCs from blood, taken more than 4 days after vaccination. These receptors all stem from a man aged 50 to 60 who received an inactivated influenza vaccine.

The chain carries TRBV12-3 or TRBV12-4 and TRBJ2-7; maybe TRBD2 (6 bases). The CDR3 has 12 amino acids. With 6 bases removed from V and 11 bases from J, the gap between germline ends came to 17 bases. CDR3 sequence: CASSPGARGEYF. The CDR3 DNA follows: TGTGCCAGCAGCCCAGGCGCCCGCGGGGAGTACTTC.

The chain recombines TRBV28 with TRBJ1-6, with D possibly being TRBD1 (5 bases). The germline V gene has CDR1 MDHEN and CDR2 SYDVKM. The CDR3 totals 12 residues. Trimming pared 7 bases from V and 8 bases from J, leaving 9 bases between. CDR3 nucleotides: TGTGCCAGCATGGGGGGTGATTCACCCCTCCACTTT. Amino acid sequence: CASMGGDSPLHF.

This clonotype has just a few counts. This chain connects TRBV3-1 to TRBJ2-3, with TRBD1 matching 7 bases. From germline, CDR1 is LGHDT and CDR2 YNNKEL (reference sequence). The CDR3 extends over 17 amino acids. With 0 bases clipped from V and 1 base from J, the junction kept 7 bases outside the gene matches. The CDR3 here is CASSQDIRGFGTDTQYF. For the CDR3, the DNA is TGTGCCAGCAGCCAAGATATCAGGGGGTTCGGCACAGATACGCAGTATTTT.

At least ten counts were recorded for this clonotype. CDR3 coding DNA: TGTGCCAGCAGCCGAGGGGGACAGCCTCTACTAGCGGGGGGGCCGCCCGATGAGCAGTTCTTC. It encodes CASSRGGQPLLAGGPPDEQFF. The J gene is TRBJ2-1, the V gene TRBV28; 13 positions agree with TRBD2. V was clipped by 6 bases and J by 8 bases; unmatched bases: 25. Germline values: CDR1 MDHEN, CDR2 SYDVKM. The CDR3 is 21 amino acids.

This clonotype appeared many times. This rearrangement joins TRBV12-3 or TRBV12-4 to TRBJ2-5; D is uncertain. The V gene lost 6 bases and the J gene lost 6 bases, with 14 bases spanning the gap. The CDR3 totals 13 residues. The CDR3 sequence is CASSLAQAKTQYF. In DNA, the CDR3 is TGTGCCAGCAGCCTCGCGCAGGCCAAGACCCAGTACTTC.

This clonotype turned up a few times. The gene calls are TRBV4-3 and TRBJ1-6; D uncertain. Germline CDR1 LGHNA, CDR2 YSLEER. The V gene lost 2 bases and the J gene lost 8 bases, with 13 bases spanning the gap. This CDR3 region has 15 residues. The CDR3 DNA follows: TGCGCCAGCAGCCAACAAAGCGGAGAACATTCACCCCTCCACTTT. This encodes CASSQQSGEHSPLHF.

This clonotype was seen more than once but under ten times. This rearrangement joins TRBV4-1 to TRBJ1-2, with 7 bases aligning to TRBD1. V shed 4 bases and J 4 bases; nucleotides not matched to a gene: 12. From germline, CDR1 is MGHRA and CDR2 YSYEKL. This CDR3 region has 16 residues. The CDR3 loop reads CASSPRAGTASYGYTF. In DNA, the CDR3 is TGCGCCAGCAGCCCTCGAGCCGGGACAGCGAGCTATGGCTACACCTTC.

This clonotype was counted between two and nine times. This sequence joins TRBV12-5 and TRBJ2-6; no reliable D call. Germline loops: CDR1 LGHNT, CDR2 FRNRAP. The CDR3 runs to 13 residues. Between the trimmed V and J ends, which lost 6 bases and 1 base, there was a span of 4 bases. The CDR3 protein is CASGASGANVLTF. CDR3 bases: TGTGCTAGTGGAGCGTCTGGGGCCAACGTCCTGACTTTC.

This clonotype was found many times. The chain couples TRBV29-1 to TRBJ2-7; 7 bases are a match to TRBD1. Germline V gene sequence: CDR1 SQVTM, CDR2 ANQGSEA. CDR3 length: 14 residues. Trimming took 4 bases from V and 5 from J; bases not matched to a gene: 11. Written as DNA, the CDR3 is TGCAGCGTTGGCGTTCGACAGGGTAGGGACGAGCAGTACTTC. The encoded protein is CSVGVRQGRDEQYF.

The genes are TRBV12-3 or TRBV12-4 and TRBJ1-3; unclear D gene. V lost 10 bases, J lost 0 bases, and 10 bases lay in between. The CDR3 consists of 13 residues. The CDR3 sequence is CATLPSSGNTIYF. CDR3 bases: TGTGCCACCCTACCGAGCTCTGGAAACACCATATATTTT.

This clonotype was picked up a small number of times. DNA of the CDR3: TGTGCCACCGGGGGGGACAAGTGGAGCTATGGCTACACCTTC. Translated: CATGGDKWSYGYTF. The chain is built from TRBV24-1 and TRBJ1-2; maybe TRBD1 (6 bases). This CDR3 comprises 14 residues. Trimming shortened V by 9 bases and J by 4 bases, and 17 bases separated the two germline ends. Germline values: CDR1 KGHDR, CDR2 SFDVKD.

The chain is built from TRBV20-1 and TRBJ2-7; 8 bases match TRBD2. Germline trimming cut 0 bases from V and 3 bases from J; bases unmatched to any gene: 13. The V gene's germline CDR1 is DFQATT and CDR2 SNEGSKA (reference sequence). The CDR3 runs to 17 residues. Here the CDR3 reads CSARDPKATSAIYEQYF. The CDR3 DNA follows: TGCAGTGCTAGAGATCCCAAAGCGACTAGCGCGATCTACGAGCAGTACTTC.

Many counts were recorded for this clonotype. V and J are TRBV10-3 and TRBJ2-7; D might be TRBD2 (6 bases). V lost 10 bases and J lost 6, with 22 bases in between. Per germline, CDR1 ENHRY and CDR2 SYGVKD. This CDR3 spans 14 amino acids. CDR3 DNA: TGTGCCACCGAACGGGGGAGGCACTCTGGCGAGCAGTACTTC. Encoded protein: CATERGRHSGEQYF.

The chain is built from TRBV29-1 and TRBJ1-1; the match to TRBD1 covers 7 bases. The length of the CDR3 is 12 residues. The V gene's germline CDR1 is SQVTM and CDR2 ANQGSEA. Losses at the gene ends were 4 bases for V and 4 bases for J; bases not matched to a gene: 3. Here the CDR3 reads CSVGPGGTEAFF. In nucleotides, the CDR3 is TGCAGCGTTGGGCCAGGGGGCACTGAAGCTTTCTTT.

This clonotype was recorded at least ten times. The CDR3 DNA reads as TGTGCCAGCAGCGAATGGGACTCCTACGAGCAGTACTTC. It specifies CASSEWDSYEQYF. The chain has TRBV7-6 and TRBJ2-7, with D uncertain. From germline, CDR1 is SGHVS and CDR2 FNYEAQ. The CDR3 is 13 amino acids. Trimming removed 5 bases from V and 0 bases from J, with 8 bases in between.

This clonotype was seen a handful of times. The chain has TRBV6-1 and TRBJ1-4; D unresolved. CDR1 and CDR2 from the germline V gene are MNHNS and SASEGT. CDR3 length: 14 amino acids. Trimming removed 6 bases from V and 5 bases from J, with 13 bases in between. CDR3 in amino acids: CASRGETRNEKLFF. CDR3 nucleotide sequence: TGTGCCAGCAGGGGCGAAACTAGGAATGAAAAACTGTTTTTT.

The rearrangement uses TRBV6-1 and TRBJ2-7; TRBD2 is a possible D gene (6 bases). Between the trimmed V and J ends, which lost 0 bases and 5 bases, there was a span of 8 bases. This CDR3 region has 13 residues. Germline V gives CDR1 MNHNS, CDR2 SASEGT. The CDR3 protein is CASSEARGNEQYF. CDR3 nucleotide sequence: TGTGCCAGCAGTGAAGCGCGCGGGAACGAGCAGTACTTC.

This chain joins TRBV15 and TRBJ2-4, with 7 bases matching TRBD1. The CDR3 is 17 residues long. The trim removed 2 bases at V and 8 bases at J, leaving 15 bases unmatched. CDR1 and CDR2 from the germline V gene are LNHNV and YYDKDF (reference sequence). The CDR3 sequence is CATSRSILTGIRDIQYF. CDR3 DNA: TGTGCCACCAGCAGATCCATTTTGACAGGGATTCGGGACATTCAGTACTTC. The full variable domain, with the rest looked up from reference TRBV15 and TRBJ2-4, is DAMVIQNPRYQVTQFGKPVTLSCSQTLNHNVMYWYQQKSSQAPKLLFHYYDKDFNNEADTPDNFQSRRPNTSFCFLDIRSPGLGDTAMYLCATSRSILTGIRDIQYFGAGTRLSVL.

This clonotype was seen only a few times. This chain uses TRBV11-2 with TRBJ2-1; 8 nucleotides agree with TRBD2. The CDR3 runs to 14 residues. Germline assignment: CDR1 SGHAT and CDR2 FQNNGV. The trim removed 5 bases at V and 8 bases at J, leaving 8 bases unmatched. The CDR3 reads CASSREAGVHEQFF. CDR3 DNA sequence: TGTGCCAGCAGCCGAGAAGCGGGAGTACATGAGCAGTTCTTC.

The chain joins TRBV5-1 to TRBJ2-5, with 12 bases identical to TRBD2. The CDR3 sequence is 18 residues long. Germline CDR1 reads SGHRS; CDR2 reads YFSETQ. V trimming: 0 bases; J trimming: 0 bases; junction bases outside the gene matches: 6. Written as DNA, the CDR3 is TGCGCCAGCAGCTTGGCCGGCGGGACTAGCGGGTACCAAGAGACCCAGTACTTC. Translated: CASSLAGGTSGYQETQYF.

This clonotype was found a few times. The gene calls are TRBV12-3 or TRBV12-4 and TRBJ2-5; TRBD2 matches 7 bases. CDR3 length equals 14 residues. Germline trimming cut 3 bases from V and 5 bases from J; bases unmatched to any gene: 6. In DNA form, the CDR3 reads TGTGCCAGCAGTTTTTCAAGCGGGATCGAGACCCAGTACTTC. Translated: CASSFSSGIETQYF.

This chain connects TRBV2 to TRBJ2-1; D remains unclear. CDR3 length: 15 residues. Deletions cut 3 bases from V and 0 bases from J, with 9 bases between. Germline V lookup: CDR1 SNHLY, CDR2 FYNNEI. The CDR3 DNA reads TGTGCCAGCAGTGAGCGGTCAAGCTCCTACAATGAGCAGTTCTTC. Protein sequence: CASSERSSSYNEQFF. Combining the CDR3 with reference TRBV2 and TRBJ2-1 gives the whole variable domain EPEVTQTPSHQVTQMGQEVILRCVPISNHLYFYWYRQILGQKVEFLVSFYNNEISEKSEIFDDQFSVERPDGSNFTLKIRSTKLEDSAMYFCASSERSSSYNEQFFGPGTRLTVL.

This clonotype was observed a handful of times. The chain links TRBV5-1 to TRBJ2-7; the match to TRBD1 covers 7 bases. Germline V gives CDR1 SGHRS, CDR2 YFSETQ. The CDR3 covers 15 residues. V dropped 1 base and J dropped 5; count of bases not matched to a gene: 9. CDR3 residues: CASSLLTGVTNEQYF. The CDR3 nucleotides read TGCGCCAGCAGCTTGTTAACAGGGGTGACTAACGAGCAGTACTTC.

The genes are TRBV20-1 and TRBJ2-7; 7 positions agree with TRBD2. This CDR3 has 16 amino acids. Germline trimming cut 3 bases from V and 0 bases from J; bases unmatched to any gene: 11. In germline, CDR1 is DFQATT, CDR2 SNEGSKA (reference sequence). Here the CDR3 reads CSARGTWGGTSYEQYF. CDR3 DNA sequence: TGCAGTGCTAGGGGGACCTGGGGGGGGACCTCCTACGAGCAGTACTTC.

The rearrangement links TRBV5-6 to TRBJ2-1; D uncertain. V was trimmed by 2 bases and J by 7 bases, leaving 7 bases between them. CDR3 size: 12 residues. Germline V gives CDR1 SGHDT, CDR2 YYEEEE. Here the CDR3 reads CASSFVVNEQFF. DNA for the CDR3: TGTGCCAGCAGCTTTGTCGTAAATGAGCAGTTCTTC.

The chain links TRBV4-2 to TRBJ2-1; D is uncertain. V was trimmed by 4 bases and J by 4 bases, leaving 14 bases between them. There are 15 residues in the CDR3. Germline-derived CDR1 and CDR2 are LGHNA and YNFKEQ. For the CDR3, the DNA is TGTGCCAGCAGCCTAAGCGAGAACTATTACAATGAGCAGTTCTTC. Translating gives CASSLSENYYNEQFF.

The chain combines TRBV18 with TRBJ2-1; possibly TRBD2 for D (5 bases). The germline gives CDR1 KGHSH, CDR2 LQKENI. The CDR3 runs to 14 residues. The V gene lost 3 bases and the J gene lost 8 bases, with 14 bases spanning the gap. CDR3 sequence reads: CASSPGRQEDEQFF. CDR3 in DNA: TGTGCCAGCTCACCGGGAAGGCAGGAGGATGAGCAGTTCTTC.

V usage is TRBV28 and J usage is TRBJ2-7, with D possibly being TRBD1 or TRBD2 (5 bases each). The germline gives CDR1 MDHEN, CDR2 SYDVKM. The CDR3 runs 15 residues. Trimming left V 9 bases short and J 1 base short, with 19 bases between. CDR3 protein: CASIGGVGVSYEQYF. The CDR3 coding sequence is TGTGCCAGTATTGGTGGGGTGGGGGTTTCCTACGAGCAGTACTTC.

This chain links TRBV7-6 with TRBJ2-7, with TRBD1 matching over 7 bases. The J segment lost 3 bases and the V segment lost 5 bases, leaving 7 bases of the junction unmatched. The CDR3 is made up of 14 amino acids. Germline assignment: CDR1 SGHVS and CDR2 FNYEAQ. As DNA, the CDR3 is TGTGCCAGCAGCCGAAACGACAGGGACTACGAGCAGTACTTC. It specifies CASSRNDRDYEQYF.